This T cell receptor beta chain was sequenced during a study of naive and memory T cell subsets. The CDR3 is made up of 15 amino acids. Germline trimming cut 1 base from V and 1 base from J; bases unmatched to any gene: 3. The germline V gene has CDR1 SGHAT and CDR2 FQNNGV. TCR cDNA received a 3' ligated oligonucleotide that carried a UMI. Whole-blood samples were around 2.5 ml of peripheral blood from healthy adult volunteers. Cells were not sorted; total RNA input targeted about 1 to 1000 ng. This clonotype has a count of ten or more. Its target is unknown. General study points: The RNA method is potentially sensitive to activation and differentiation changes.

Four PCR rounds used nested alpha and beta constant region primers plus the SP2 primer. For blood and skin samples, reverse transcription used TCR alpha and beta constant primers. TCRdb used MiXCR to reprocess the UMI-ligation and nested PCR reads, holding one entry per CDR3 protein. Of more than 25,000 distinct CDR3 sequences listed, around 4.9% are singletons. Material for sequencing was blood. The TCR was taken from an adult in good health. The chain couples TRBV11-2 to TRBJ2-5; TRBD1 aligns across 7 bases. CDR3 bases: TGTGCCAGCAGCTTAGCCTGGACAGGCCAAGAGACCCAGTACTTC. Its translation is CASSLAWTGQETQYF.